Presented here are 10 T cell receptor beta chains from one specimen sequenced in a study of blood T cell repertoires in COVID-19. Using immunoSEQ multiplex PCR, the repertoire was profiled, and TCRdb retains in-frame clones only, with some absent. This sample has about 180,000 clones; approximately 82% occur once, and the top ten carry roughly 18%. Input material: PBMCs or T cells enriched from blood (not recorded which). These receptors were collected from a man aged 55 to 70 who had recovered from COVID-19.

This sequence joins TRBV18 and TRBJ1-3; D remains ambiguous. The germline V gene encodes CDR1 KGHSH and CDR2 LQKENI. The ends were cut back, 3 bases at V and 0 bases at J, with 9 bases in the middle. The CDR3 runs to 15 residues. CDR3 protein: CASSPTSYSGNTIYF. The CDR3 DNA follows: TGTGCCAGCTCACCCACCTCCTACTCTGGAAACACCATATATTTT.

This clone has just one count. At the DNA level, this CDR3 is encoded by other sequences in the same sample as well. V usage is TRBV5-1 and J usage is TRBJ1-1; no clear D gene. CDR1 is SGHRS and CDR2 is YFSETQ in the germline V gene. Trimming stripped 0 bases from V and 4 bases from J, with 10 bases between. The CDR3 is 14 amino acids. CDR3 protein: CASSLGGLGTEAFF. The CDR3 DNA sequence: TGCGCCAGCAGCTTGGGCGGTCTCGGCACTGAAGCTTTCTTT.

The chain employs TRBV7-8 and TRBJ1-5; TRBD1 might be the D (6 bases). CDR1 and CDR2 (germline): SGHVS, FQNEAQ. CDR3 length: 14 amino acids. The V and J ends lost 7 bases and 3 bases respectively, with 13 bases between them. The CDR3 protein is CASTTGQSNQPQHF. The CDR3 region has the DNA TGTGCCAGCACCACAGGACAGTCCAATCAGCCCCAGCATTTT.

The rearrangement joins TRBV9 to TRBJ2-1; TRBD2 matches 13 bases. The CDR3 length is 15 residues. Per germline, CDR1 SGDLS and CDR2 YYNGEE. Trimming at V came to 7 bases and at J to 1 base, leaving 2 bases not matched to a gene. The CDR3 reads CASGLAGDSYNEQFF. CDR3 nucleotides: TGTGCCAGCGGACTAGCGGGAGATTCCTACAATGAGCAGTTCTTC.

This clone turned up a few times. The chain joins TRBV7-3 to TRBJ2-1, with D possibly matching TRBD1 (6 bases). The CDR3 extends over 17 amino acids. V was shortened by 1 base and J by 0 bases, with 13 bases between the two germline ends. The germline gives CDR1 SGHTA, CDR2 FQGTGA. In DNA form, the CDR3 reads TGTGCCAGCAGCTTAAAGGGTGGACAGAACTCCTACAATGAGCAGTTCTTC. It is translated as CASSLKGGQNSYNEQFF.

The chain joins TRBV18 to TRBJ1-6; no definite D call. There are 14 residues in the CDR3. V lost 3 bases and J 5 bases, leaving 8 bases between the germline ends. Germline V gives CDR1 KGHSH, CDR2 LQKENI. The CDR3 loop is CASSPDGDNSPLHF. The CDR3 region has the DNA TGTGCCAGCTCACCTGACGGAGATAATTCACCCCTCCACTTT.

The chain joins TRBV27 to TRBJ2-7; a weak D match, TRBD1 (5 bases). Germline V gene data show CDR1 as MNHEY and CDR2 as SMNVEV (reference sequence). Trimming pared 11 bases from V and 6 bases from J, leaving 17 bases between. The CDR3 is made up of 12 amino acids. CDR3 region: CAVGPPVPEQYF. The CDR3 DNA reads TGTGCCGTGGGGCCCCCGGTCCCCGAGCAGTACTTC.

The chain uses TRBV11-2 and TRBJ1-2; D might be TRBD1 (5 bases). V gave up 1 base and J gave up 2 bases, with 17 bases separating them. CDR1 and CDR2 (germline): SGHAT, FQNNGV. The CDR3 has 17 amino acids. CDR3 sequence: CASSLGGGVARNYGYTF. The CDR3, as DNA: TGTGCCAGCAGCTTAGGGGGCGGGGTGGCGAGGAACTATGGCTACACCTTC.

This clone was observed many times. This chain connects TRBV30 to TRBJ2-5, with 7 bases identical to TRBD2. Germline V lookup: CDR1 GTSNPN, CDR2 SVGIG (reference sequence). J gave up 1 base and V 0 bases, and 5 bases lay outside the gene matches. The CDR3 has 15 residues. In nucleotides, the CDR3 is TGTGCCTGGAGTGTGGGAGGGCAGATCCAAGAGACCCAGTACTTC. Protein sequence: CAWSVGGQIQETQYF.

Here the CDR3 DNA reads TGTGCCAGCAGTCGGGGGGCAACTAATGAAAAACTGTTTTTT. Translating gives CASSRGATNEKLFF. The rearrangement links TRBV6-5 to TRBJ1-4, with a tentative D call TRBD1 (5 bases). The CDR3 extends over 14 amino acids. Germline V gene sequence: CDR1 MNHEY, CDR2 SVGAGI. Trimming left V 5 bases short and J 0 bases short, with 7 bases between.